The 10 T cell receptor beta chains given below trace back to one sample, sequenced in a study of blood T cell repertoires in COVID-19. TCRdb's table, derived via immunoSEQ multiplex PCR, lists solely in-frame clones and lacks some. The sample lists tens of thousands of clones, over 75% occurring once. The sequencing sample was made of peripheral blood. The source is a woman in her 70s with acute or convalescent COVID-19.

This chain joins TRBV9 and TRBJ1-5; 9 bases fit TRBD1. Germline values: CDR1 SGDLS, CDR2 YYNGEE. V was pared by 2 bases and J by 7 bases, with 10 bases of the junction left unmatched. The CDR3 runs 16 residues. This CDR3 reads CASSVGPGDREQPQHF. The CDR3 nucleotides are TGTGCCAGCAGCGTGGGGCCGGGGGACAGGGAGCAGCCCCAGCATTTT. The whole variable domain, filled in from reference TRBV9 and TRBJ1-5, reads DSGVTQTPKHLITATGQRVTLRCSPRSGDLSVYWYQQSLDQGLQFLIQYYNGEERAKGNILERFSAQQFPDLHSELNLSSLELGDSALYFCASSVGPGDREQPQHFGDGTRLSIL.

The gene calls are TRBV11-3 and TRBJ2-7, with 7 bases matching TRBD2. Germline CDR1 SGHNT, CDR2 YENEEA. The CDR3 is 14 residues long. The V segment lost 4 bases and the J segment 0 bases; nucleotides outside the gene matches: 3. This chain's CDR3 is CASSSGGSSYEQYV. DNA of the CDR3: TGTGCCAGCAGCTCGGGCGGGAGCTCCTACGAGCAGTACGTC.

The rearrangement links TRBV7-2 to TRBJ1-5, with 10 bases that match TRBD1. This CDR3 region has 15 residues. Germline CDR1 is SGHTA and CDR2 is FQGNSA. J lost 7 bases, V lost 0 bases, and 3 bases had no gene match. This CDR3 reads CASSLADRGPQPQHF. CDR3 DNA sequence: TGTGCCAGCAGCTTAGCAGACAGGGGGCCACAGCCCCAGCATTTT.

The chain combines TRBV12-3 or TRBV12-4 with TRBJ2-1; 11 bases are a match to TRBD1. V dropped 3 bases and J dropped 9; count of bases not matched to a gene: 1. The length of the CDR3 is 13 residues. The DNA of the CDR3 is TGTGCCAGCAGTTTTGGGACAGGGGGTGAGCAGTTCTTC. Translating it yields CASSFGTGGEQFF.

The V call is TRBV19, the J call TRBJ2-2; 7 bases map to TRBD1. Looked up from germline, CDR1 is LNHDA and CDR2 is SQIVND (reference sequence). CDR3 size: 20 residues. Trimming cost V 5 bases and J 6 bases; bases outside gene matches: 24. CDR3 protein: CASSAQGSLNRGYLSGELFF. The CDR3 DNA reads TGTGCCAGTAGTGCCCAAGGGAGTTTGAACAGGGGTTATCTTTCCGGGGAGCTGTTTTTT.

The table lists this clone with a few counts. The V call is TRBV7-8, the J call TRBJ2-1; 8 bases agree with TRBD1. This CDR3 contains 15 residues. Germline lookup yields CDR1 SGHVS and CDR2 FQNEAQ. V gave up 2 bases and J gave up 9 bases; unmatched junction bases: 9. CDR3 residues: CASSLSRGQGTEQFF. CDR3 in DNA: TGTGCCAGCAGCTTAAGCCGTGGACAGGGCACTGAGCAGTTCTTC. The entire variable domain, with the rest obtained from reference TRBV7-8 and TRBJ2-1, is as follows: GAGVSQSPRYKVAKRGQDVALRCDPISGHVSLFWYQQALGQGPEFLTYFQNEAQLDKSGLPSDRFFAERPEGSVSTLKIQRTQQEDSAVYLCASSLSRGQGTEQFFGPGTRLTVL.

This clone appeared a single time. The chain employs TRBV9 and TRBJ1-2, with 10 bases matching TRBD1. The J segment lost 2 bases and the V segment lost 2 bases, leaving 3 bases of the junction unmatched. Germline V gene lookup returns CDR1 SGDLS and CDR2 YYNGEE. The length of the CDR3 is 15 residues. The CDR3 is CASSVDRGRNYGYTF. CDR3 bases: TGTGCCAGCAGCGTTGACAGGGGGCGGAACTATGGCTACACCTTC.

This clone appeared a single time. The rearrangement uses TRBV29-1 and TRBJ2-1; a weak D match, TRBD1 (6 bases). The CDR3 loop spans 18 amino acids. Germline CDR1 is SQVTM and CDR2 is ANQGSEA. With 7 bases removed from V and 0 bases from J, the gap between germline ends came to 25 bases. In DNA form, the CDR3 reads TGCAGCGGGGCGAGGGGACAAGGGCTTCTGGGCTCCTACAATGAGCAGTTCTTC. Its protein product is CSGARGQGLLGSYNEQFF.

CDR3 DNA: TGTGCCAGCAGCTCACCCACCGGGACAGGAGTGAACACTGAAGCTTTCTTT. Translating gives CASSSPTGTGVNTEAFF. The rearrangement uses TRBV7-9 and TRBJ1-1; 8 positions match TRBD1. The V gene end was trimmed by 4 bases and the J gene end by 0 bases; junction bases not matched to a gene: 10. This CDR3 has 17 residues. Germline values: CDR1 SEHNR, CDR2 FQNEAQ (reference sequence).

CDR3 coding DNA: TGTGCCATCAGCCCCTCTAGCGGGGGGGCTAGAGATACGCAGTATTTT. Amino acid sequence: CAISPSSGGARDTQYF. This sequence joins TRBV10-3 and TRBJ2-3; TRBD2 agrees at 12 bases. The V gene's germline CDR1 is ENHRY and CDR2 SYGVKD. V trimming: 6 bases; J trimming: 5 bases; junction bases outside the gene matches: 9. The CDR3 is 16 amino acids.